This TCR beta chain appears in the sequencing data of a study of T cell responses to AZD1222 COVID-19 vaccine. The CDR3 runs 14 residues. Losses at the gene ends were 7 bases for V and 2 bases for J; bases not matched to a gene: 6. Germline CDR1 SGHTA, CDR2 FQGNSA. Produced via immunoSEQ multiplex PCR; TCRdb's table is partial and in-frame only. In the table there are roughly 180,000 clones, approximately 94% of which are singletons. The chain employs TRBV7-2 and TRBJ1-1; 8 nucleotides match TRBD1. Specimen: peripheral blood, collected 28 days after the second AZD1222 dose. This clonotype was obtained from an adult who received the AZD1222 COVID-19 vaccine. The CDR3 protein is CASMKDRANTEAFF. As DNA, the CDR3 is TGTGCCAGCATGAAGGACAGGGCAAACACTGAAGCTTTCTTT.